One and the same sample provided the 32 T cell receptor beta chains below, sequenced in a study of blood T cell repertoires in COVID-19. Sequenced by immunoSEQ multiplex PCR; TCRdb stores in-frame clones only, minus some. The repertoire holds 390,000 or so clones, with around 87% as singletons. Material: PBMCs or T cells enriched from blood (not recorded which). The receptors originated from a woman aged 50 to 60 who had recovered from COVID-19.

CDR3 nucleotide sequence: TGTGCCAGCGTCTCGGGAGAAGGGGTCGAGCAGTACTTC. Translation gives CASVSGEGVEQYF. V and J are TRBV7-9 and TRBJ2-7; maybe TRBD2 (6 bases). Germline CDR1 and CDR2: SEHNR and FQNEAQ (reference sequence). V lost 8 bases to trimming and J lost 6 bases, with 17 bases between them. The CDR3 has 13 amino acids.

The rearrangement uses TRBV19 and TRBJ1-6, with 7 bases fitting TRBD1. V was clipped by 4 bases and J by 4 bases; unmatched bases: 7. The CDR3 has 16 amino acids. Germline values: CDR1 LNHDA, CDR2 SQIVND (reference sequence). The CDR3 spells CASSTTGTYYNSPLHF. The CDR3 nucleotides read TGTGCCAGTAGTACGACAGGGACTTATTATAATTCACCCCTCCACTTT.

V and J are TRBV10-3 and TRBJ1-1; D unresolved. V lost 4 bases and J 5 bases, leaving 11 bases between the germline ends. This CDR3 comprises 13 residues. Looked up from germline, CDR1 is ENHRY and CDR2 is SYGVKD. CDR3 coding DNA: TGTGCCATCAGTGGGTTACAGCCAACTGAAGCTTTCTTT. It yields the protein CAISGLQPTEAFF.

This chain uses TRBV11-1 with TRBJ1-1, with D perhaps TRBD1 (5 bases). Trimming stripped 4 bases from V and 5 bases from J, with 11 bases between. Germline CDR1 reads SGHAT; CDR2 reads FQDESV (reference sequence). This CDR3 is 13 amino acids long. CDR3 DNA: TGTGCCAGCAGCTGGAGGGGTCCAACTGAAGCTTTCTTT. Translation gives CASSWRGPTEAFF.

This clone was counted a few times. V usage is TRBV28 and J usage is TRBJ1-2; 10 bases map to TRBD1. The CDR3 spans 11 residues. V was pared by 4 bases and J by 12 bases, with 2 bases of the junction left unmatched. Germline V lookup: CDR1 MDHEN, CDR2 SYDVKM. DNA for the CDR3: TGTGCCAGCAGTTGGACAGGGGGAAACACCTTC. It translates to CASSWTGGNTF.

The chain joins TRBV30 to TRBJ2-7; D gene uncertain. There are 13 residues in the CDR3. Germline CDR1 reads GTSNPN; CDR2 reads SVGIG (reference sequence). Trimming left V 0 bases short and J 0 bases short, with 6 bases between. For the CDR3, the DNA is TGTGCCTGGAGTGTAGACACCTCCTACGAGCAGTACTTC. It is translated as CAWSVDTSYEQYF.

This sequence joins TRBV28 and TRBJ2-2, with a possible D match to TRBD1 (7 bases). The germline V gene has CDR1 MDHEN and CDR2 SYDVKM. V lost 5 bases and J 4 bases, leaving 11 bases between the germline ends. The CDR3 sequence is 14 residues long. The chain's CDR3 is CASSQGGATGELFF. The CDR3 bases are TGTGCCAGCAGTCAGGGGGGTGCCACCGGGGAGCTGTTTTTT.

V gene TRBV18 combines with J gene TRBJ1-5, with 8 bases matching TRBD1. Trimming cost V 3 bases and J 5 bases; bases outside gene matches: 0. Germline values: CDR1 KGHSH, CDR2 LQKENI. The CDR3 is made up of 13 amino acids. Here the CDR3 DNA reads TGTGCCAGCTCACCGACAGGGGATCAGCCCCAGCATTTT. Translation gives CASSPTGDQPQHF.

V usage is TRBV5-5 and J usage is TRBJ2-3, with 7 bases lining up with TRBD2. Trimming at V came to 3 bases and at J to 0 bases, leaving 4 bases not matched to a gene. The germline V gene has CDR1 SGHKS and CDR2 YYEKEE (reference sequence). CDR3 length: 15 amino acids. This CDR3 is CASSWGGVSTDTQYF. The CDR3 region has the DNA TGTGCCAGCAGCTGGGGAGGGGTCAGCACAGATACGCAGTATTTT.

The chain employs TRBV6-1 and TRBJ2-7; D might be TRBD1 (6 bases). Germline V gene data show CDR1 as MNHNS and CDR2 as SASEGT. Trimming removed 2 bases from V and 12 bases from J, with 20 bases in between. The CDR3 is 14 residues long. The CDR3 spells CASSEPGQLSFWYF. DNA for the CDR3: TGTGCCAGCAGTGAACCAGGACAGTTATCTTTTTGGTACTTC.

The chain is built from TRBV20-1 and TRBJ1-2, with D possibly being TRBD1 (5 bases). This CDR3 has 11 residues. Trimming took off 6 bases at V and 6 bases at J, with 11 bases between the two ends. Germline V lookup: CDR1 DFQATT, CDR2 SNEGSKA (reference sequence). The CDR3 region has the DNA TGCAGTGCCGACGACAGCAATGGCTACACCTTC. It is translated as CSADDSNGYTF.

The V gene is TRBV2, the J gene TRBJ1-5; D is undetermined. Germline values: CDR1 SNHLY, CDR2 FYNNEI. There are 15 residues in the CDR3. V was cut by 7 bases and J by 0 bases, with 13 bases left in between. The CDR3 DNA reads TGTGCCAGCATCCGGGATTTAAATAGCAATCAGCCCCAGCATTTT. It translates to CASIRDLNSNQPQHF. Drawing the rest from reference TRBV2 and TRBJ1-5, the complete variable domain is EPEVTQTPSHQVTQMGQEVILRCVPISNHLYFYWYRQILGQKVEFLVSFYNNEISEKSEIFDDQFSVERPDGSNFTLKIRSTKLEDSAMYFCASIRDLNSNQPQHFGDGTRLSIL.

The chain combines TRBV4-2 with TRBJ2-2; D may be TRBD2 (5 bases). The germline V gene encodes CDR1 LGHNA and CDR2 YNFKEQ. V lost 0 bases and J lost 6, with 23 bases in between. The CDR3 has 19 amino acids. This chain's CDR3 is CASSQDRERGNTVAGELFF. The CDR3 nucleotides are TGTGCCAGCAGCCAAGATCGCGAGAGAGGGAACACGGTCGCCGGGGAGCTGTTTTTT.

V gene TRBV6-4 combines with J gene TRBJ1-2; 8 positions match TRBD1. The length of the CDR3 is 14 residues. V was clipped by 4 bases and J by 2 bases; unmatched bases: 3. The germline CDR1 and CDR2 sequences are MRHNA and SNTAGT. The DNA for the CDR3 is TGTGCCAGCAGTGCCGGACAGGGCAACTATGGCTACACCTTC. Protein sequence: CASSAGQGNYGYTF.

The chain carries TRBV3-1 (or the pseudogene TRBV3-2) and TRBJ1-3; the D is unclear. This CDR3 spans 16 amino acids. In germline, CDR1 is LGHDT, CDR2 YNNKEL (reference sequence). V lost 0 bases to trimming and J lost 0 bases, with 9 bases between them. In DNA, the CDR3 is TGTGCCAGCAGCCAAGATCTTTCGTACTCTGGAAACACCATATATTTT. The encoded protein is CASSQDLSYSGNTIYF.

The rearrangement joins TRBV19 to TRBJ1-1; maybe TRBD1 (5 bases). V gave up 3 bases and J gave up 10 bases, with 9 bases separating them. There are 11 residues in the CDR3. Germline CDR1 and CDR2: LNHDA and SQIVND (reference sequence). The CDR3 loop is CASSIGGGAFF. The DNA for the CDR3 is TGTGCCAGTAGTATCGGCGGGGGAGCTTTCTTT.

This chain connects TRBV9 to TRBJ1-6; 7 bases line up with TRBD1. V was pared by 4 bases and J by 7 bases, with 11 bases of the junction left unmatched. Germline CDR1 reads SGDLS; CDR2 reads YYNGEE. The CDR3 spans 16 residues. The DNA for the CDR3 is TGTGCCAGCAGCCGTGGTCTCACAGGGGTAAATTCACCCCTCCACTTT. Translating it yields CASSRGLTGVNSPLHF.

This sequence joins TRBV9 and TRBJ1-2; D unresolved. From germline, CDR1 is SGDLS and CDR2 YYNGEE. The CDR3 runs to 14 residues. Trimming removed 4 bases from V and 4 bases from J, with 14 bases in between. The CDR3 here is CASSPDSGGYGYTF. In DNA form, the CDR3 reads TGTGCCAGCAGCCCAGACTCCGGCGGCTATGGCTACACCTTC.

V usage is TRBV6-6 and J usage is TRBJ1-1, with D uncertain. This CDR3 region has 14 residues. Trimming removed 8 bases at V and 1 base at J, with 14 bases between. Per the germline V gene, CDR1 is MNHNY and CDR2 is SVGAGI (reference sequence). The CDR3 nucleotides are TGTGCCAGCCCAGGTCAGATGGGGAACACTGAAGCTTTCTTT. Its translation: CASPGQMGNTEAFF.

The V gene is TRBV7-9, the J gene TRBJ1-4, with 11 bases matching TRBD1. The ends lost 3 bases at V and 3 bases at J; junction bases unmatched: 3. The CDR3 totals 16 residues. Germline V gene sequence: CDR1 SEHNR, CDR2 FQNEAQ (reference sequence). CDR3 in DNA: TGTGCCAGCAGCTTGGGACAGGGGGGAGCTAATGAAAAACTGTTTTTT. This encodes CASSLGQGGANEKLFF.

The chain couples TRBV12-3 or TRBV12-4 to TRBJ1-5; maybe TRBD1 (5 bases). V was trimmed by 3 bases and J by 5 bases, leaving 8 bases between them. The CDR3 loop spans 13 amino acids. CDR3 in amino acids: CASSFTRDQPQHF. The CDR3 nucleotides read TGTGCCAGCAGTTTTACCAGGGATCAGCCCCAGCATTTT.

The chain has TRBV5-1 and TRBJ2-7; no clear D gene. The CDR3 contains 13 residues. Germline V gene sequence: CDR1 SGHRS, CDR2 YFSETQ. Trimming stripped 0 bases from V and 4 bases from J, with 8 bases between. The CDR3 sequence is CASSLDRTYEQYF. In DNA, the CDR3 is TGCGCCAGCAGCTTGGATCGTACTTACGAGCAGTACTTC.

The chain combines TRBV27 with TRBJ2-3, with 14 positions matching TRBD2. V lost 2 bases and J lost 2; bases outside the gene matches: 6. CDR3 length equals 18 residues. Germline V gives CDR1 MNHEY, CDR2 SMNVEV (reference sequence). CDR3: CASSLGLAGGSATDTQYF. The CDR3 region has the DNA TGTGCCAGCAGTTTAGGACTAGCGGGGGGTTCCGCCACAGATACGCAGTATTTT.

This chain connects TRBV4-2 to TRBJ1-5; D is unresolved. Germline values: CDR1 LGHNA, CDR2 YNFKEQ. CDR3 length: 15 residues. Trimming removed 0 bases at V and 0 bases at J, with 6 bases between. CDR3 coding DNA: TGTGCCAGCAGCCAAGAAGAGCTTAGCAATCAGCCCCAGCATTTT. Its translation is CASSQEELSNQPQHF.

V gene TRBV27 combines with J gene TRBJ1-1, with D perhaps matching TRBD1 (5 bases). The V gene lost 7 bases and the J gene lost 7 bases, with 22 bases spanning the gap. Germline values: CDR1 MNHEY, CDR2 SMNVEV (reference sequence). CDR3 length: 15 amino acids. The CDR3 protein is CASTPGTGGRIEAFF. CDR3 sequence (DNA): TGTGCCAGCACCCCGGGGACGGGGGGGAGGATTGAAGCTTTCTTT.

This rearrangement joins TRBV3-1 (or the pseudogene TRBV3-2) to TRBJ2-5, with 9 nucleotides matching TRBD2. Germline CDR1 LGHDT, CDR2 YNNKEL (reference sequence). This CDR3 contains 15 residues. The V and J ends lost 3 bases and 5 bases, in that order; junction bases with no gene match: 7. CDR3 coding DNA: TGTGCCAGCAGCCAGAGGCGGGGGGGAGTGGAGACCCAGTACTTC. This encodes CASSQRRGGVETQYF.

The genes are TRBV29-1 and TRBJ1-2; the D is unclear. The CDR3 spans 12 residues. CDR1 is SQVTM and CDR2 is ANQGSEA in the germline V gene. V lost 0 bases and J 4 bases, leaving 6 bases between the germline ends. The CDR3, as DNA: TGCAGCGTTGAAGACAGTTCCTATGGCTACACCTTC. It translates to CSVEDSSYGYTF.

This clone has more than one count but fewer than ten. Other DNA sequences within the sample encode an identical CDR3. The chain links TRBV5-1 to TRBJ1-6; the match to TRBD1 covers 9 bases. Germline CDR1 reads SGHRS; CDR2 reads YFSETQ. This CDR3 comprises 15 residues. Losses at the gene ends were 7 bases for V and 9 bases for J; bases not matched to a gene: 11. For the CDR3, the DNA is TGCGCCAGCTCCCTCAAGGGACAGGGTGGTTCACCCCTCCACTTT. Its protein product is CASSLKGQGGSPLHF.

J is TRBJ2-5 and V is TRBV2; TRBD2 matches at 8 bases. With 8 bases clipped from V and 5 bases from J, the junction kept 7 bases outside the gene matches. Germline-derived CDR1 and CDR2 are SNHLY and FYNNEI. This CDR3 is 13 amino acids long. CDR3 nucleotide sequence: TGTGCCAGCGGCCCCGGGGGGGCGGAGACCCAGTACTTC. It translates to CASGPGGAETQYF.

This chain uses TRBV3-1 (or the pseudogene TRBV3-2) with TRBJ1-2; D gene ambiguous. The germline V gene has CDR1 LGHDT and CDR2 YNNKEL (reference sequence). CDR3 size: 14 residues. The germline V and J ends were trimmed by 0 bases and 4 bases, with 9 bases remaining between them. CDR3 protein: CASSQERLLYGYTF. In DNA, the CDR3 is TGTGCCAGCAGCCAAGAAAGACTCCTCTATGGCTACACCTTC.

DNA for the CDR3: TGTGCCAGCAGTTCAACAGATAACACTGAAGCTTTCTTT. Translated: CASSSTDNTEAFF. The chain combines TRBV27 with TRBJ1-1; D is uncertain. The CDR3 totals 13 residues. Germline assignment: CDR1 MNHEY and CDR2 SMNVEV (reference sequence). The V end was cut by 4 bases, the J end by 2 bases, with 8 bases between.

The sample holds one count of this clone. This chain links TRBV7-6 with TRBJ2-7, with 9 bases aligning to TRBD1. The V gene's germline CDR1 is SGHVS and CDR2 FNYEAQ. The CDR3 extends over 17 amino acids. V gave up 6 bases and J gave up 1 base; unmatched junction bases: 13. CDR3 region: CASSPSGTGILSYEQYF. In nucleotides, the CDR3 is TGTGCCAGCAGTCCAAGTGGGACAGGGATATTATCCTACGAGCAGTACTTC.